This T cell receptor (beta chain) was documented in a study of Siglec-9 on CD8 T cells in melanoma. Points from the study as a whole: An effector memory CD8+ subset marked by Siglec-9 reportedly appeared to gather in melanoma.

Using immunoSEQ multiplex PCR, the repertoire was profiled, and TCRdb retains in-frame clones only, with some absent. This sample has some 27,000 clones, with more than 80% found just once. This CDR3 has 17 amino acids. Germline values: CDR1 LNHDA, CDR2 SQIVND (reference sequence). J gave up 4 bases and V 0 bases, and 10 bases lay outside the gene matches. Relative to its sample, this clone is large. Its target is not known. The origin of this receptor is a human donor in good health. The chain carries TRBV19 and TRBJ1-1; 8 bases are a match to TRBD1. Source material: Siglec-9- CD8+ T cells sorted from blood. This CDR3 reads CASSIDGSRGLGTEAFF. The CDR3 nucleotides are TGTGCCAGTAGTATAGATGGGTCCAGGGGGCTAGGCACTGAAGCTTTCTTT.